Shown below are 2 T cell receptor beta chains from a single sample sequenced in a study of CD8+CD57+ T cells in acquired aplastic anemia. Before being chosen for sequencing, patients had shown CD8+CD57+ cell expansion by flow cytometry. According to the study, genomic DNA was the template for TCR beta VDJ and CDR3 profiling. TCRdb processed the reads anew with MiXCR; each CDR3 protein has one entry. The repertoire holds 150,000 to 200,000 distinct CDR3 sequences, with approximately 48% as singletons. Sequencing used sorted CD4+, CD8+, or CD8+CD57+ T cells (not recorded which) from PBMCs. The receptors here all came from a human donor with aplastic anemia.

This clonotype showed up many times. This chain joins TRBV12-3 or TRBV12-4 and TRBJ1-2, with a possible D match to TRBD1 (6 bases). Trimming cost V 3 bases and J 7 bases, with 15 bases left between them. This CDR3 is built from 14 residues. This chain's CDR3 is CASSFGGRRSGYTF. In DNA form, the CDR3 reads TGTGCCAGCAGTTTTGGGGGGCGCAGATCTGGCTACACCTTC.

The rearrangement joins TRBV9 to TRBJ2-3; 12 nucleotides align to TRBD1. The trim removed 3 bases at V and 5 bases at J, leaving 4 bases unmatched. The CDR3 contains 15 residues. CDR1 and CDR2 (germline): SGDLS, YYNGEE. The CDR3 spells CASSAGDRGLDTQYF. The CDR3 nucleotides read TGTGCCAGCAGCGCTGGGGACAGGGGGCTAGATACGCAGTATTTT.